This T cell receptor beta chain was captured by sequencing in a study of beta chain features in type 1 diabetes. Overall study context: Sorted cell examination encompassed about 110,000,000 cells across all samples. Study-wide findings and caveats: Reads derived from cDNA could over-represent cells showing high TCR expression.

CDR3 size: 14 residues. V shed 6 bases and J shed 0 bases, with 12 bases lying between them. From germline, CDR1 is MNHEY and CDR2 SVGAGI. As for this clone: The target antigen is unknown.

cDNA synthesis used the whole RNA isolate, giving expressed TCRB sequences. Profiled with immunoSEQ multiplex PCR; TCRdb holds only in-frame clones, not every one. The profile shows approximately 160,000 clones, just over 9% of them singletons. Sequenced material: central memory CD4+ T cells from blood. This chain joins TRBV6-5 and TRBJ2-7; D is ambiguous. This clonotype was obtained from a woman aged 18-35 years in good health. CDR3 DNA sequence: TGTGCCAGCAGCCGCGACACCAACTCCTACGAGCAGTACTTC. Encoded protein: CASSRDTNSYEQYF.